This T cell receptor (beta chain) was obtained from a study of preoperative IRX-2 immunotherapy in early breast cancer. The treatment is: preoperative locoregional IRX-2 cytokine immunotherapy. This phase Ib study tested locoregional IRX-2 cytokine immunotherapy given before surgery. Deletions cut 7 bases from V and 4 bases from J, with 11 bases between. The CDR3 is 12 amino acids. The germline CDR1 and CDR2 sequences are SQVTM and ANQGSEA. Sequencing was performed with immunoSEQ multiplex PCR; in TCRdb, only in-frame clones are kept and a portion is missing. The data contain roughly 40,000 clones, approximately 80% of them singletons.

This specimen was tumor tissue, taken after IRX-2 immunotherapy. V and J are TRBV29-1 and TRBJ2-1; D unresolved. The receptor's source is a human donor with breast cancer. CDR3 loop: CSALTKYNEQFF. DNA for the CDR3: TGCAGCGCCCTGACGAAATACAATGAGCAGTTCTTC.